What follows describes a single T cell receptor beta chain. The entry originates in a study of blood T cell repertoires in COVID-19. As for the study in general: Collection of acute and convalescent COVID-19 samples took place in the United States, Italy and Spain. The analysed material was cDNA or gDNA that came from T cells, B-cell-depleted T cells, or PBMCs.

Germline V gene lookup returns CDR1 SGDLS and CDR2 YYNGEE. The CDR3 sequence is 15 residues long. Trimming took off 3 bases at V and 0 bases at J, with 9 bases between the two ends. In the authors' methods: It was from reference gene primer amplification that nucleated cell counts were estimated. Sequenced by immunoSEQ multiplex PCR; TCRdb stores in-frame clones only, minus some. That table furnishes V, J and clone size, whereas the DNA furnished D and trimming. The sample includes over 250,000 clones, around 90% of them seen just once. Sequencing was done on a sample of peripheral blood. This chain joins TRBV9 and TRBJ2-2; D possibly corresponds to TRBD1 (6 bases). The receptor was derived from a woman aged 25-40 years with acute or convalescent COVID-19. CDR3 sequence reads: CASSDRAANTGELFF. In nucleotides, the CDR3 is TGTGCCAGCAGCGACAGGGCTGCGAACACCGGGGAGCTGTTTTTT.